The clone carrying this T cell receptor beta chain was counted at least ten times. Its target is unknown. The germline gives CDR1 DFQATT, CDR2 SNEGSKA (reference sequence). With 0 bases clipped from V and 3 bases from J, the junction kept 7 bases outside the gene matches. The CDR3 has 15 amino acids. The data are from a study of T cells after yellow fever vaccination. Broader study findings: The secondary response peaked faster, at day 5 versus 15, but was weaker. Subsequent to the booster, the majority of primary-vaccination clones reappeared (around 97% CD4, 70% to 90% CD8). Clonotypes shared by both compartments, CD4 and CD8, made up a small share.

Synthesis of TCR cDNA relied on 5'RACE template switching, which attached a universal primer site and UMIs. MiXCR, applied by TCRdb to the 5' RACE reads, yields one record per CDR3 protein. In the table there are approximately 610,000 distinct CDR3 sequences, around 16% of which are singletons. The source material was PBMCs, sampled 5 days after the first yellow fever vaccination. The chain combines TRBV20-1 with TRBJ2-7; 8 bases are shared with TRBD2. The sequence was obtained from a man aged 18 to 29 who received the YFV17D yellow fever vaccine. This CDR3 is CSARDPGGGNYEQYF. The CDR3 DNA follows: TGCAGTGCTAGAGATCCCGGGGGGGGAAACTACGAGCAGTACTTC.